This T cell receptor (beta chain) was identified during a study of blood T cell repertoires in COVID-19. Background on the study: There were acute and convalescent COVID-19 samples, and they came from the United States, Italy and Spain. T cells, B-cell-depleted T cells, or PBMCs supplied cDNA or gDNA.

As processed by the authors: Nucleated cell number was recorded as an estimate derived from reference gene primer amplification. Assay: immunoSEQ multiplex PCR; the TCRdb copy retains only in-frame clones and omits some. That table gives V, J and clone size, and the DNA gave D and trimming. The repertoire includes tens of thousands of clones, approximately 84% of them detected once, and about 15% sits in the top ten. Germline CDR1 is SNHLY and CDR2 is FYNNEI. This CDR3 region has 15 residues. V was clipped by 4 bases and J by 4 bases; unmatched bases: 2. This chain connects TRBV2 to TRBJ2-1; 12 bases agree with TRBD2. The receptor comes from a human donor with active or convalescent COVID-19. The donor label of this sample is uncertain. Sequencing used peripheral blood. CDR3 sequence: CASSVLAGGYNEQFF. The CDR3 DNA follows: TGTGCCAGCAGTGTGCTAGCGGGAGGGTACAATGAGCAGTTCTTC.